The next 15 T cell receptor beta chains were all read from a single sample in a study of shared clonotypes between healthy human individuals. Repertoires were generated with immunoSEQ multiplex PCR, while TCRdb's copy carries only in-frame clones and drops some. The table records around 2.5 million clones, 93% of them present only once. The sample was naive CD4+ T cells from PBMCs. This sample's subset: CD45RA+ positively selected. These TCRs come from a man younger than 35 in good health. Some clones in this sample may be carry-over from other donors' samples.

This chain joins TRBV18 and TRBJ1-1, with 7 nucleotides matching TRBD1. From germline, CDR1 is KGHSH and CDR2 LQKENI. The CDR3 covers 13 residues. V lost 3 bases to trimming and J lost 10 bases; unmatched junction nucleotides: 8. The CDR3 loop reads CASSPLGQVGAFF. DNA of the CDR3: TGTGCCAGCTCACCTCTCGGACAGGTTGGAGCTTTCTTT.

The CDR3 sequence: CASSLAGSPNEKLFF. CDR3 coding DNA: TGTGCCAGCAGCCTAGCGGGCAGCCCTAATGAAAAACTGTTTTTT. V and J are TRBV11-2 and TRBJ1-4, with D hard to call. This CDR3 has 15 residues. Per germline, CDR1 SGHAT and CDR2 FQNNGV. V was shortened by 5 bases and J by 3 bases, with 13 bases between the two germline ends.

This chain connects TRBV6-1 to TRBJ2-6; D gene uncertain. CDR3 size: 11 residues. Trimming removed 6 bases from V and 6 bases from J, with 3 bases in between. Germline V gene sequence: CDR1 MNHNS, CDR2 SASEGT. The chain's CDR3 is CASREANVLTF. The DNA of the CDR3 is TGTGCCAGCAGAGAGGCCAACGTCCTGACTTTC.

CDR3 loop: CAWTSGTYGYTF. CDR3 coding DNA: TGTGCCTGGACCTCCGGGACCTATGGCTACACCTTC. This sequence joins TRBV30 and TRBJ1-2; D perhaps matches TRBD1 (5 bases). The CDR3 has 12 amino acids. In germline, CDR1 is GTSNPN, CDR2 SVGIG (reference sequence). The germline V and J ends were trimmed by 4 bases and 4 bases, with 10 bases remaining between them.

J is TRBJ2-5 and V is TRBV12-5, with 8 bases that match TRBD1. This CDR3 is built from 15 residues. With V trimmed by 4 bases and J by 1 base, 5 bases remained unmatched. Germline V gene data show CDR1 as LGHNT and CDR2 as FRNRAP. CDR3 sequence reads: CASGSGQAVQETQYF. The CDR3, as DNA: TGTGCTAGTGGTTCGGGACAGGCAGTCCAAGAGACCCAGTACTTC.

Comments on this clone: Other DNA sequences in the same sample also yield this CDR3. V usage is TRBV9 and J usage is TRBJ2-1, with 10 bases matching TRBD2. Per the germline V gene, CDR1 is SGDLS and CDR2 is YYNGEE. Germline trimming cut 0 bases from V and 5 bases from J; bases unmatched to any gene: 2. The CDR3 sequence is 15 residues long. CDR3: CASSVEGLADNEQFF. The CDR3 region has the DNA TGTGCCAGCAGCGTAGAAGGACTAGCGGACAATGAGCAGTTCTTC.

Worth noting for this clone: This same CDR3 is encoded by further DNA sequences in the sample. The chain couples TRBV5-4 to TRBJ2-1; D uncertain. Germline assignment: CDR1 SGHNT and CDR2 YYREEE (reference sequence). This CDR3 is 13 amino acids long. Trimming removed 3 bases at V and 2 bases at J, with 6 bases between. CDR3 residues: CASSSPPYNEQFF. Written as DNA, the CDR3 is TGTGCCAGCAGCTCCCCACCCTACAATGAGCAGTTCTTC.

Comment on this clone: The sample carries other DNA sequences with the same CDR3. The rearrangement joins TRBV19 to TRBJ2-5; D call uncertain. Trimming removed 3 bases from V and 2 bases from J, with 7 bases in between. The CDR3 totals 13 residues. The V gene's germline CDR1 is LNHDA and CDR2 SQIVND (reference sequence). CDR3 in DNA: TGTGCCAGTAGTATGGGTAGTCAAGAGACCCAGTACTTC. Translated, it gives CASSMGSQETQYF. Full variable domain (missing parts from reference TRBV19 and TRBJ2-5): DGGITQSPKYLFRKEGQNVTLSCEQNLNHDAMYWYRQDPGQGLRLIYYSQIVNDFQKGDIAEGYSVSREKKESFPLTVTSAQKNPTAFYLCASSMGSQETQYFGPGTRLLVL.

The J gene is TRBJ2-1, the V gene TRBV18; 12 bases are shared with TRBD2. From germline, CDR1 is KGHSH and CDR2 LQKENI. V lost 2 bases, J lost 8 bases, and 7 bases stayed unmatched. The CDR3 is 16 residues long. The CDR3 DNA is TGTGCCAGCTCACCAATGGCTAGCGGGAGGGGCCATGAGCAGTTCTTC. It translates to CASSPMASGRGHEQFF.

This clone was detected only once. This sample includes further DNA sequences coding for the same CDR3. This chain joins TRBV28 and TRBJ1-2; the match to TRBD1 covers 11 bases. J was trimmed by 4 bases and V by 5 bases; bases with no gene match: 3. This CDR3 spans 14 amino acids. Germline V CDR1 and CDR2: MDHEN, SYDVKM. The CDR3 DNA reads TGTGCCAGCAGTCTCGGGACAGGGGGCTATGGCTACACCTTC. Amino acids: CASSLGTGGYGYTF.

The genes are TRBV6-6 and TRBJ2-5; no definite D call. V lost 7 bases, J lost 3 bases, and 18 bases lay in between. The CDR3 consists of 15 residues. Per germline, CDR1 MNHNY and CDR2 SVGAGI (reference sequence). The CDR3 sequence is CASMKRAAREETQYF. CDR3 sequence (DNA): TGTGCCAGCATGAAAAGGGCAGCCCGCGAAGAGACCCAGTACTTC.

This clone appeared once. The CDR3 reads CASMAGTGQFF. Here the CDR3 DNA reads TGTGCCAGCATGGCCGGGACAGGGCAGTTCTTC. The chain combines TRBV6-6 with TRBJ2-1, with 8 bases aligning to TRBD1. CDR1 and CDR2 (germline): MNHNY, SVGAGI (reference sequence). V dropped 7 bases and J dropped 12; count of bases not matched to a gene: 5. The length of the CDR3 is 11 residues.

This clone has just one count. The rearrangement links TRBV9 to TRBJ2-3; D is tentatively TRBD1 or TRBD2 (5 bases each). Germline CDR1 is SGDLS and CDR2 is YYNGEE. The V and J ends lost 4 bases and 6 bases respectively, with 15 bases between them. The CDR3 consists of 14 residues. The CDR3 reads CASSQGTRRDTQYF. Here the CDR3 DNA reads TGTGCCAGCAGCCAAGGGACCCGGAGGGATACGCAGTATTTT.

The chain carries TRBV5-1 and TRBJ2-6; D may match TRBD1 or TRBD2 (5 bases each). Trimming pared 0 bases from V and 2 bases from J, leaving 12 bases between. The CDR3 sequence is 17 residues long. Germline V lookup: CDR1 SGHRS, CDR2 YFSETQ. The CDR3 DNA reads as TGCGCCAGCAGCTTGGTAGTAGTGGGGGCTGGGGCCAACGTCCTGACTTTC. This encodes CASSLVVVGAGANVLTF.

In DNA form, the CDR3 reads TGCAGCGGAGACCCACCAGAAAGGGGCTACACCTTC. Amino acid sequence: CSGDPPERGYTF. This chain joins TRBV29-1 and TRBJ1-2, with D uncertain. V was trimmed by 7 bases and J by 8 bases, leaving 17 bases between them. The CDR3 is made up of 12 amino acids. Germline-derived CDR1 and CDR2 are SQVTM and ANQGSEA.